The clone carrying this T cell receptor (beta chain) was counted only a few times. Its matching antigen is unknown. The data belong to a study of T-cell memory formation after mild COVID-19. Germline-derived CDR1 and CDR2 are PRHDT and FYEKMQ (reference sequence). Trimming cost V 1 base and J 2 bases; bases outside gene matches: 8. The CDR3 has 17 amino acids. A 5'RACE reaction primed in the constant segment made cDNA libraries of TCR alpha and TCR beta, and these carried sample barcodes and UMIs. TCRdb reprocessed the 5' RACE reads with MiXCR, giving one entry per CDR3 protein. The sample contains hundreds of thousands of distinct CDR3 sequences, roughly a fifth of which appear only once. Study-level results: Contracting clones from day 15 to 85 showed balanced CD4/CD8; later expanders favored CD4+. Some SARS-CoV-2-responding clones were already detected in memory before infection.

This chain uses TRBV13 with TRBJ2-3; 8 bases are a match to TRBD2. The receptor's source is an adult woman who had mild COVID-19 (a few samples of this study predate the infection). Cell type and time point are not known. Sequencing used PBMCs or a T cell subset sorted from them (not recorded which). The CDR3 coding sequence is TGTGCCAGCAGCTTAGAAGCGGGGGTCCCCGCCACAGATACGCAGTATTTT. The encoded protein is CASSLEAGVPATDTQYF.